This T cell receptor beta chain was identified during a study of blood T cells in healthy people across ages. In the study overall: There was about one barcoded beta molecule captured by template switching per two T cells.

The second PCR ran roughly 6 to 12 cycles with a sample-barcoded 5' primer and J-beta primers. Tags on each cDNA molecule came from a template-switch adaptor with 12 random nucleotides. TCRdb recomputed calls from the 5' RACE reads with MiXCR, one row per CDR3 protein. The sample has some 370,000 distinct CDR3 sequences, about 55% seen once. The length of the CDR3 is 16 residues. The germline V gene has CDR1 SGHAT and CDR2 FQNNGV. V was pared by 0 bases and J by 5 bases, with 14 bases between. Study observations and caveats: Reliance upon unsorted PBMCs precluded definitive naive versus antigen-experienced comparison.

Concerning this clonotype: The antigen remains unidentified.

The TCR comes from a man in his sixties in good health. The source material was blood. V and J are TRBV11-2 and TRBJ2-1; no clear D. The CDR3, as DNA: TGTGCCAGCAGCTTAGAACCAAGGTCGGACCACAATGAGCAGTTCTTC. This encodes CASSLEPRSDHNEQFF.